The 8 T cell receptor beta chains below all came from one sample that was sequenced in a study of T cells in women clearing cervical HPV infection. Data came from immunoSEQ multiplex PCR; TCRdb stores just in-frame clones and leaves some out. The record lists approximately 21,000 clones, of which the ten most abundant hold about 2.5%. Sequencing was performed on blood buffy coat. The receptors derive from a woman between 18 and 70 years old with a cervical HPV16 infection that either progressed to CIN3+ or cleared (not recorded which).

Measured by frequency, this clone is medium-sized. The CDR3 region is CASSPFGGLGSTDTQYF. Incomplete CDR3 DNA: TGTGCCAGCAGCCCCTTCGGGGGGCTCGGTAGTACAGATACG. This rearrangement joins TRBV7-3 to TRBJ2-3; D is perhaps TRBD2 (7 bases). Read data end 3 residues before the CDR3 end; the end is taken from the germline J gene. Deletions cut 5 bases from V and 3 bases from J, with 21 bases between. Germline values: CDR1 SGHTA, CDR2 FQGTGA. This CDR3 has 17 amino acids.

As regards this clone: The read falls 3 residues short of the CDR3 end, and the missing part is taken from the germline J gene. The gene calls are TRBV19 and TRBJ2-4; possibly TRBD2 for D (5 bases). The CDR3 has 14 amino acids. CDR1 and CDR2 (germline): LNHDA, SQIVND (reference sequence). CDR3 amino acids: CASSLAYRGEGQYF. The covered CDR3 bases are TGTGCCAGTAGTTTGGCCTACCGGGGTGAGGGT.

Comments on this clone: The sequenced fragment ends 3 residues before the CDR3 boundary, so the rest is inferred from the germline J gene. This chain links TRBV14 with TRBJ2-7; D may be TRBD1 (6 bases). CDR3 length equals 12 residues. Germline V gene sequence: CDR1 SGHDN, CDR2 FVKESK. Deletions cut 2 bases from V and 5 bases from J, with 7 bases between. CDR3 loop: CASSQQGNEQYF. The covered CDR3 bases are TGTGCCAGCAGCCAACAGGGGAACGAG. The full variable domain, rest sourced from reference TRBV14 and TRBJ2-7, is EAGVTQFPSHSVIEKGQTVTLRCDPISGHDNLYWYRRVMGKEIKFLLHFVKESKQDESGMPNNRFLAERTGGTYSTLKVQPAELEDSGVYFCASSQQGNEQYFGPGTRLTVT.

Concerning this clone itself: From the germline J gene comes the end of the CDR3, since the read stops 3 residues before it. This rearrangement joins TRBV28 to TRBJ1-6, with 9 nucleotides matching TRBD1. The CDR3 totals 14 residues. J lost 11 bases, V lost 6 bases, and 8 bases had no gene match. Per the germline V gene, CDR1 is MDHEN and CDR2 is SYDVKM. Here the CDR3 reads CASRSGTGRPPLHF. The sequenced part of the CDR3 DNA is TGTGCCAGCAGATCCGGGACAGGGCGGCCACCC.

Points on this clone: The read falls 3 residues short of the CDR3 end, and the missing part is taken from the germline J gene. This sequence joins TRBV5-4 and TRBJ2-5; D gene uncertain. V was pared by 3 bases and J by 5 bases, with 11 bases between. The CDR3 is 13 amino acids. CDR1 and CDR2 from the germline V gene are SGHNT and YYREEE (reference sequence). The CDR3 spells CASSSLPRETQYF. The sequenced part of the CDR3 DNA is TGTGCCAGCAGCTCCCTCCCTCGGGAGACC.

The CDR3 DNA, read in part, is TGTGCCAGCATCGTCCGACTAGTCGAAACG. This sequence encodes CASIVRLVET. The CDR3 in its entirety is CASIVRLVETQYF. This chain links TRBV2 with TRBJ2-3; possibly TRBD2 for D (6 bases). From the germline J gene comes the end of the CDR3, since the read stops 3 residues before it. Germline loops: CDR1 SNHLY, CDR2 FYNNEI. CDR3 length: 13 amino acids.

Concerning this clone: The read gets to within 3 residues of the CDR3 end, and the germline J gene fills in the rest. This chain joins TRBV5-1 and TRBJ1-3; 11 bases fit TRBD1. From germline, CDR1 is SGHRS and CDR2 YFSETQ. Trimming took 4 bases from V and 3 from J; bases not matched to a gene: 3. The CDR3 runs 15 residues. The DNA read from the CDR3 is TGCGCCAGCAGCCGGGGACAGGGGGATGGAAACACC. Translation: CASSRGQGDGNT. In full, the CDR3 reads CASSRGQGDGNTIYF.

As to this clone: Sequencing ends 3 residues short of the CDR3 end; the germline J gene provides the rest. The rearrangement uses TRBV19 and TRBJ2-4; 9 nucleotides align to TRBD1. The length of the CDR3 is 15 residues. The germline V gene has CDR1 LNHDA and CDR2 SQIVND (reference sequence). Here the CDR3 reads CASSLPGQGPYGQYF. The CDR3 bases that were read are TGTGCCAGTAGCTTACCGGGACAGGGACCCTATGGT. Looking up the rest from reference TRBV19 and TRBJ2-4 gives the full variable domain: DGGITQSPKYLFRKEGQNVTLSCEQNLNHDAMYWYRQDPGQGLRLIYYSQIVNDFQKGDIAEGYSVSREKKESFPLTVTSAQKNPTAFYLCASSLPGQGPYGQYFGAGTRLSVL.